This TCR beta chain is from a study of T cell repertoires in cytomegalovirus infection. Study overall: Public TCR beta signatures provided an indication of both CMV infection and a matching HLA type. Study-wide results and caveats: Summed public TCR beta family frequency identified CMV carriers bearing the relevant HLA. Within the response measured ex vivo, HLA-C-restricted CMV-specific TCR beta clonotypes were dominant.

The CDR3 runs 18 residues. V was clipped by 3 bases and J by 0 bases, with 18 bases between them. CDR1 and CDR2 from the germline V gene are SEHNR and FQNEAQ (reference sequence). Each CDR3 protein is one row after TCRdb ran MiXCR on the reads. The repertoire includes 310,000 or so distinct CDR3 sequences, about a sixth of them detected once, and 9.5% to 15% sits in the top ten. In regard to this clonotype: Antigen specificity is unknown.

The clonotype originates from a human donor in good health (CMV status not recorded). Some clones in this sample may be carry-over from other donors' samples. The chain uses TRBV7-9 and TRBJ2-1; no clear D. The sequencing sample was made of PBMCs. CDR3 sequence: CASSFPRPTASSYNEQFF. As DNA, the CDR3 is TGTGCCAGCAGCTTTCCCCGCCCCACGGCCAGCTCCTACAATGAGCAGTTCTTC.